Presented here are 21 T cell receptor beta chains from one specimen sequenced in a study of blood T cell repertoires in COVID-19. Sequencing was performed with immunoSEQ multiplex PCR; in TCRdb, only in-frame clones are kept and a portion is missing. The sample contains under 200,000 clones, about four fifths of which appear only once. Sequences were obtained from peripheral blood. The receptors come from an older man who had recovered from COVID-19.

The chain links TRBV28 to TRBJ1-5; 7 bases agree with TRBD1. Germline CDR1 MDHEN, CDR2 SYDVKM. The length of the CDR3 is 13 residues. The trim removed 7 bases at V and 3 bases at J, leaving 3 bases unmatched. This CDR3 is CASKGTVNQPQHF. The CDR3 DNA follows: TGTGCCAGCAAAGGGACAGTCAATCAGCCCCAGCATTTT.

CDR3 loop: CSVRFSNEQYF. The DNA for the CDR3 is TGCAGCGTTCGTTTTAGCAACGAGCAGTACTTC. This rearrangement joins TRBV29-1 to TRBJ2-7; D is unclear. From germline, CDR1 is SQVTM and CDR2 ANQGSEA. This CDR3 region has 11 residues. V was cut by 5 bases and J by 5 bases, with 10 bases left in between.

This chain uses TRBV19 with TRBJ2-7, with D possibly matching TRBD2 (5 bases). The CDR3 has 15 residues. Germline CDR1 LNHDA, CDR2 SQIVND (reference sequence). Trimming stripped 3 bases from V and 6 bases from J, with 18 bases between. Here the CDR3 reads CASSILVSGGGEQYF. The CDR3 coding sequence is TGTGCCAGTAGTATTTTAGTCTCGGGTGGAGGCGAGCAGTACTTC.

There are a few counts of this clone. Likely a read error: the CDR3 ends without its conserved phenylalanine or tryptophan. The DNA is left out, because the CDR3 cannot be placed on it with certainty; the CDR3 is given as TCRdb lists it. This chain links TRBV2 with TRBJ1-1; the table's D call of TRBD1 was not tested on the DNA. With termini counted, the CDR3 has 10 amino acids. CDR1 is SNHLY and CDR2 is FYNNEI in the germline V gene. The CDR3 region is CASSDTWTAR.

This sequence joins TRBV19 and TRBJ1-5, with TRBD1 identical over 7 bases. V shed 3 bases, J shed 2 bases, and the junction held 7 bases outside the gene matches. Per the germline V gene, CDR1 is LNHDA and CDR2 is SQIVND (reference sequence). This CDR3 comprises 16 residues. The CDR3 sequence: CASSISQTGGNQPQHF. The CDR3 bases are TGTGCCAGTAGTATTAGTCAAACAGGGGGCAATCAGCCCCAGCATTTT.

The rearrangement uses TRBV28 and TRBJ1-1; tentative D call: TRBD1 (6 bases). The germline V and J ends were trimmed by 7 bases and 4 bases, with 16 bases remaining between them. This CDR3 has 14 amino acids. CDR1 and CDR2 from the germline V gene are MDHEN and SYDVKM. The CDR3 DNA sequence: TGTGCCAGCATTAACAGGGTCCTTGGCACTGAAGCTTTCTTT. Its translation: CASINRVLGTEAFF.

The rearrangement joins TRBV18 to TRBJ2-2; 8 bases agree with TRBD2. This CDR3 is 16 amino acids long. The germline CDR1 and CDR2 sequences are KGHSH and LQKENI. The V gene end was trimmed by 1 base and the J gene end by 2 bases; junction bases not matched to a gene: 3. The chain's CDR3 is CASSPLLAVNTGELFF. The CDR3 DNA follows: TGTGCCAGCTCACCACTACTAGCGGTTAACACCGGGGAGCTGTTTTTT.

V and J are TRBV27 and TRBJ1-1; D is perhaps TRBD1 (6 bases). Germline lookup yields CDR1 MNHEY and CDR2 SMNVEV (reference sequence). V was trimmed by 6 bases and J by 1 base, leaving 9 bases between them. This CDR3 comprises 13 residues. CDR3 nucleotides: TGTGCCAGCAGCTTGACAGGGAACACTGAAGCTTTCTTT. It yields the protein CASSLTGNTEAFF.

The CDR3 is CSVERVGGGYEQYF. CDR3 in DNA: TGCAGCGTTGAAAGAGTAGGGGGCGGCTACGAGCAGTACTTC. The chain employs TRBV29-1 and TRBJ2-7, with 7 bases matching TRBD1. Germline lookup yields CDR1 SQVTM and CDR2 ANQGSEA. The CDR3 is 14 amino acids. The V and J ends lost 2 bases and 3 bases, in that order; junction bases with no gene match: 7.

This rearrangement joins TRBV19 to TRBJ2-5; unclear D gene. The germline V and J ends were trimmed by 8 bases and 3 bases, with 16 bases remaining between them. The CDR3 has 14 amino acids. The germline V gene has CDR1 LNHDA and CDR2 SQIVND (reference sequence). The CDR3: CASSHTSVEETQYF. CDR3 nucleotide sequence: TGTGCCAGTTCTCATACGAGCGTGGAAGAGACCCAGTACTTC.

This clone was picked up a small number of times. The V call is TRBV25-1, the J call TRBJ2-1; 12 nucleotides line up with TRBD2. The CDR3 consists of 17 residues. V shed 3 bases, J shed 8 bases, and the junction held 11 bases outside the gene matches. Germline CDR1 and CDR2: MGHDK and SYGVNS. This chain's CDR3 is CASSELAGGRGIDEQFF. The CDR3 DNA sequence: TGTGCCAGCAGTGAGCTAGCGGGAGGGAGAGGAATCGATGAGCAGTTCTTC.

The chain recombines TRBV19 with TRBJ2-2; 10 bases agree with TRBD2. The CDR3 spans 15 residues. J was trimmed by 3 bases and V by 4 bases; bases with no gene match: 2. CDR1 and CDR2 (germline): LNHDA, SQIVND (reference sequence). CDR3 coding DNA: TGTGCCAGTAGTAAGGGACTAGCGCACACCGGGGAGCTGTTTTTT. It encodes CASSKGLAHTGELFF. The full variable domain, in which reference TRBV19 and TRBJ2-2 provide the parts outside the CDR3, is DGGITQSPKYLFRKEGQNVTLSCEQNLNHDAMYWYRQDPGQGLRLIYYSQIVNDFQKGDIAEGYSVSREKKESFPLTVTSAQKNPTAFYLCASSKGLAHTGELFFGEGSRLTVL.

The chain couples TRBV10-1 to TRBJ1-5, with 9 bases lining up with TRBD1. This CDR3 region has 15 residues. The V segment lost 10 bases and the J segment 1 base; nucleotides outside the gene matches: 8. Per the germline V gene, CDR1 is WNHNN and CDR2 is SYGVQD (reference sequence). The CDR3: CATWDRDRSNQPQHF. The DNA for the CDR3 is TGCGCCACTTGGGACAGGGATCGGAGCAATCAGCCCCAGCATTTT.

This chain connects TRBV15 to TRBJ2-1, with 10 nucleotides matching TRBD2. V shed 0 bases, J shed 6 bases, and the junction held 11 bases outside the gene matches. CDR3 size: 18 residues. The germline gives CDR1 LNHNV, CDR2 YYDKDF (reference sequence). The CDR3 spells CATSRDLASGRRVNEQFF. CDR3 coding DNA: TGTGCCACCAGCAGAGATTTGGCTAGCGGGAGAAGAGTCAATGAGCAGTTCTTC.

This clone was observed once. The rearrangement links TRBV19 to TRBJ2-7, with TRBD2 matching over 9 bases. The germline CDR1 and CDR2 sequences are LNHDA and SQIVND (reference sequence). V dropped 3 bases and J dropped 2; count of bases not matched to a gene: 5. The CDR3 extends over 15 amino acids. The CDR3 spells CASSMVAGGAYEQYF. In DNA, the CDR3 is TGTGCCAGTAGTATGGTGGCGGGAGGGGCCTACGAGCAGTACTTC.

V is TRBV7-2 and J is TRBJ2-1; possible D gene TRBD2, 5 bases. The V end was cut by 5 bases, the J end by 7 bases, with 18 bases between. This CDR3 has 15 amino acids. Germline lookup yields CDR1 SGHTA and CDR2 FQGNSA. CDR3 amino acids: CASSPVAGGANEQFF. As DNA, the CDR3 is TGTGCCAGCAGCCCAGTAGCCGGAGGAGCGAATGAGCAGTTCTTC.

The V gene is TRBV29-1, the J gene TRBJ2-7; D may be TRBD2 (5 bases). The CDR3 runs to 12 residues. Trimming took off 4 bases at V and 3 bases at J, with 10 bases between the two ends. Germline loops: CDR1 SQVTM, CDR2 ANQGSEA. CDR3 amino acids: CSVAERYYEQYF. DNA of the CDR3: TGCAGCGTTGCTGAGCGGTACTACGAGCAGTACTTC.

The rearrangement joins TRBV2 to TRBJ2-3; 7 nucleotides match TRBD2. This CDR3 contains 16 residues. J gave up 3 bases and V 7 bases, and 13 bases lay outside the gene matches. Germline V gives CDR1 SNHLY, CDR2 FYNNEI. This chain's CDR3 is CASTYVAGVSTDTQYF. CDR3 sequence (DNA): TGTGCCAGCACCTACGTGGCGGGAGTGTCGACAGATACGCAGTATTTT.

CDR3: CASSLARQGRGNTIYF. CDR3 sequence (DNA): TGTGCCAGCAGTTTAGCGCGACAGGGAAGAGGAAACACCATATATTTT. The J gene is TRBJ1-3, the V gene TRBV28; 7 bases map to TRBD1. The CDR3 has 16 amino acids. The J segment lost 4 bases and the V segment lost 2 bases, leaving 8 bases of the junction unmatched. Germline V CDR1 and CDR2: MDHEN, SYDVKM.

The rearrangement uses TRBV5-1 and TRBJ2-7, with TRBD1 identical over 8 bases. Germline-derived CDR1 and CDR2 are SGHRS and YFSETQ. J was trimmed by 0 bases and V by 4 bases; bases with no gene match: 6. The CDR3 covers 15 residues. CDR3 region: CASSGTTGASYEQYF. CDR3 in DNA: TGCGCCAGCAGCGGAACGACAGGGGCCTCCTACGAGCAGTACTTC.

The chain has TRBV18 and TRBJ1-5, with TRBD1 identical over 7 bases. Per germline, CDR1 KGHSH and CDR2 LQKENI. The CDR3 has 15 residues. V was clipped by 3 bases and J by 5 bases; unmatched bases: 7. The CDR3 protein is CASSPQTGSDQPQHF. The CDR3 coding sequence is TGTGCCAGCTCACCGCAGACAGGGTCGGATCAGCCCCAGCATTTT.